This T cell receptor beta chain came from a study of control samples from healthy donors and cancer patients. TCRdb keeps only in-frame clones here, not all; method: immunoSEQ multiplex PCR. The table lists some 70,000 clones, approximately 83% of them singletons. The ends were cut back, 6 bases at V and 6 bases at J, with 18 bases in the middle. There are 15 residues in the CDR3. The V gene's germline CDR1 is MNHNY and CDR2 SVGAGI (reference sequence). The clonotype originates from a man in his sixties in good health. The sample comprised blood. The chain couples TRBV6-6 to TRBJ1-5, with D possibly TRBD1 on 5 matching bases. CDR3 amino acids: CASRPGQGGVQPQHF. Written as DNA, the CDR3 is TGTGCCAGCAGACCCGGGCAGGGAGGAGTTCAGCCCCAGCATTTT.